The present T cell receptor (beta chain) was sequenced within a study of blood T cell repertoires in COVID-19. The repertoire was sequenced with immunoSEQ multiplex PCR; TCRdb's copy has only in-frame clones and lacks some. Of about 160,000 clones in the sample, about 80% were seen once. The cohort comprised adults aged about 18 to 90 years residing in approximately 25 US areas. Trimming shortened V by 0 bases and J by 6 bases, and 21 bases separated the two germline ends. Germline loops: CDR1 SGHRS, CDR2 YFSETQ. The CDR3 spans 18 residues. The material sequenced was PBMCs or T cells enriched from blood (not recorded which). The receptor was isolated from a woman aged 55-69 years who had recovered from COVID-19. V and J are TRBV5-1 and TRBJ1-4; TRBD1 might be the D (5 bases). CDR3 sequence reads: CASSLAPLDSRGHEKLFF. The CDR3 bases are TGCGCCAGCAGCTTGGCCCCCTTAGACTCAAGGGGTCATGAAAAACTGTTTTTT.